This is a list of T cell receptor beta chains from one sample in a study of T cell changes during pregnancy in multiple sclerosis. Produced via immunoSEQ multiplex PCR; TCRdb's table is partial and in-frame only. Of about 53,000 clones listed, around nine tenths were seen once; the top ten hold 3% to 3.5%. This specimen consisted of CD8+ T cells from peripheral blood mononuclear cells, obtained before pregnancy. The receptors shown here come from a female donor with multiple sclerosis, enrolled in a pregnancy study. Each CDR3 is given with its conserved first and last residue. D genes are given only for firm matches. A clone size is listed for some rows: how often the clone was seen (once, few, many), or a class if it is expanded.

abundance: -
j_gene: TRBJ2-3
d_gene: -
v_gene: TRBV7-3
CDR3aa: CASSSDSVFSSIRTDTQYF
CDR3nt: TGTGCCAGCAGCTCCGACAGCGTCTTCAGTTCAATCCGCACAGATACGCAGTATTTT

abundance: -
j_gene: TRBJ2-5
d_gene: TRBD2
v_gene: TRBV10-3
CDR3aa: CAISSGLAGEETQYF
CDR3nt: TGTGCCATCAGTTCTGGACTAGCGGGGGAAGAGACCCAGTACTTC

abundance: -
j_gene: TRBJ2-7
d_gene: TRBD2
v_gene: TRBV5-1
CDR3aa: CASSLAGGAAYEQYF
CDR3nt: TGCGCCAGCAGCTTGGCCGGGGGGGCGGCCTACGAGCAGTACTTC

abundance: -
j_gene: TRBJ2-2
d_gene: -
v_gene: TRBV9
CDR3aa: CASSVGRTRGGELFF
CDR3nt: TGTGCCAGCAGCGTAGGGCGGACCCGGGGCGGGGAGCTGTTTTTT

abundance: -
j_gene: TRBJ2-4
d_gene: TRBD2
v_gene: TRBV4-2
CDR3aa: CASSQVRTGGPAKNIQYF
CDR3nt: TGTGCCAGCAGCCAAGTAAGAACGGGGGGGCCAGCCAAAAACATTCAGTACTTC

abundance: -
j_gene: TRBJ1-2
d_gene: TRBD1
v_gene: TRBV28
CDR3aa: CASSFAGQGALGYTF
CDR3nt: TGTGCCAGCAGTTTCGCGGGACAGGGGGCGCTTGGCTACACCTTC

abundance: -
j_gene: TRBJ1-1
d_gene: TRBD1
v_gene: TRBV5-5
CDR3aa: CASSAGTGVTEAFF
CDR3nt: TGTGCCAGCAGCGCTGGGACAGGGGTGACTGAAGCTTTCTTT

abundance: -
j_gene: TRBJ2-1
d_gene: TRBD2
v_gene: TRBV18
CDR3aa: CASSPSGGAYNEQFF
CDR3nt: TGTGCCAGCTCCCCCAGCGGGGGGGCTTACAATGAGCAGTTCTTC

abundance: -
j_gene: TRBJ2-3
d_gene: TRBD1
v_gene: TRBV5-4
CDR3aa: CASSRVQGVADTQYF
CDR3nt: TGTGCCTCCTCTAGGGTACAGGGGGTGGCAGATACGCAGTATTTT

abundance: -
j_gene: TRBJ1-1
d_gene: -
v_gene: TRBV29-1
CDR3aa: CSVVGGEAFF
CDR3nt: TGCAGCGTTGTGGGGGGTGAAGCTTTCTTT

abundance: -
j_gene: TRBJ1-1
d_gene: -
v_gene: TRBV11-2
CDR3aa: CASSLEWVGFGAEAFF
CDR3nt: TGTGCCAGCAGCTTAGAGTGGGTCGGGTTCGGAGCTGAAGCTTTCTTT

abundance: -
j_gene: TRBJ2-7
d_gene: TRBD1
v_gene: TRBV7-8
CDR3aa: CASSTPGQGIYEQYF
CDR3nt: TGTGCCAGCAGCACGCCGGGACAGGGGATCTACGAGCAGTACTTC

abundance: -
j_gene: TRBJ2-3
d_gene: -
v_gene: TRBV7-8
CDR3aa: CASSFGGGAGDTQYF
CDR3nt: TGTGCCAGCAGCTTTGGTGGGGGGGCTGGAGATACGCAGTATTTT

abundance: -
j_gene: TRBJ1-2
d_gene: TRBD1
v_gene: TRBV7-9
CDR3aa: CASNPGTEYYGYTF
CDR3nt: TGTGCCAGTAACCCCGGGACAGAGTACTATGGCTACACCTTC

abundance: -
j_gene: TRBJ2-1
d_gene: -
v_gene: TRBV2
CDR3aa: CAGREVSYNEQFF
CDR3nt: TGTGCCGGCAGGGAGGTATCCTACAATGAGCAGTTCTTC

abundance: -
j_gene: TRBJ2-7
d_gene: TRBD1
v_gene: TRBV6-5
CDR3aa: CASTPTQGAEQYF
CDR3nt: TGTGCCAGCACCCCTACTCAGGGGGCCGAGCAGTACTTC

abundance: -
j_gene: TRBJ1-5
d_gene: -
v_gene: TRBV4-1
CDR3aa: CASSQESMGNQPQHF
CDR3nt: TGCGCCAGCAGCCAAGAGAGCATGGGCAATCAGCCCCAGCATTTT

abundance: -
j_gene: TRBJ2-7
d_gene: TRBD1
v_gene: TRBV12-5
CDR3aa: CASGTAGTATYEQYF
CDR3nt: TGTGCTAGTGGTACAGCCGGGACAGCAACCTACGAGCAGTACTTC

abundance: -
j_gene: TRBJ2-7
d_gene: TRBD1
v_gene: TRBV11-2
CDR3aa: CASSSPDRVYEQYF
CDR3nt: TGTGCCAGCAGCTCGCCTGACAGGGTCTACGAGCAGTACTTC

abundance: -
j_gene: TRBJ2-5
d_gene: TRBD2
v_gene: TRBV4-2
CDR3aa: CASSRGTSGGSIGETQYF
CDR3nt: TGTGCCAGCAGCCGAGGGACTAGCGGGGGGTCTATTGGAGAGACCCAGTACTTC

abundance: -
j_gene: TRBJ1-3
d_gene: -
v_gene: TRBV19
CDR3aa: CASPGLSSGNTIYF
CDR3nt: TGTGCCAGCCCGGGACTCAGCTCTGGAAACACCATATATTTT

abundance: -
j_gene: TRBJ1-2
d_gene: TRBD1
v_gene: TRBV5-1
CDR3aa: CASSGGTGGPARDGYTF
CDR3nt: TGCGCCAGCAGCGGGGGGACAGGAGGCCCCGCTCGGGATGGCTACACCTTC

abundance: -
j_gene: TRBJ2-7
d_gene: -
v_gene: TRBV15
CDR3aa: CATASRGLSYEQYF
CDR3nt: TGTGCCACCGCTTCCAGGGGTCTCTCCTACGAGCAGTACTTC

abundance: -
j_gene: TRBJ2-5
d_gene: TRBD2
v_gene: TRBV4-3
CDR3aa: CASSQDLASGTYQETQYF
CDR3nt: TGCGCCAGCAGCCAAGATTTGGCTAGCGGCACGTACCAAGAGACCCAGTACTTC

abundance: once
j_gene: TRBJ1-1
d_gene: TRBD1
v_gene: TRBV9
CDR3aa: CASSVGQRQGAGENTEAFF
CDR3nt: TGTGCCAGCAGCGTAGGACAAAGGCAGGGGGCGGGGGAAAACACTGAAGCTTTCTTT

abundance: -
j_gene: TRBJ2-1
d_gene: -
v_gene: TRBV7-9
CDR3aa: CASSLEGGLNEQFF
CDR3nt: TGTGCCAGCAGCTTAGAAGGGGGTCTCAATGAGCAGTTCTTC

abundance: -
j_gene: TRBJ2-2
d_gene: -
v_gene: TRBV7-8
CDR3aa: CASSSSSGELFF
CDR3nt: TGTGCCAGCAGCTCATCATCCGGGGAGCTGTTTTTT

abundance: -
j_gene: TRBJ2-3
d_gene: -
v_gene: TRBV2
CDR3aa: CAVPREIADTQYF
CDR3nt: TGTGCCGTCCCGAGGGAGATCGCAGATACGCAGTATTTT

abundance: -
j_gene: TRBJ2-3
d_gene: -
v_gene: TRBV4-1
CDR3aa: CASSQVGTDTQYF
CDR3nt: TGCGCCAGCAGCCAAGTCGGCACAGATACGCAGTATTTT

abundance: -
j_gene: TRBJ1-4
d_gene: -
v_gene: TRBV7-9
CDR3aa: CASSLGPVGATNEKLFF
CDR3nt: TGTGCCAGCAGCTTAGGTCCCGTAGGGGCAACTAATGAAAAACTGTTTTTT

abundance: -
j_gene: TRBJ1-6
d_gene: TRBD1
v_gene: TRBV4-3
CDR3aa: CASSQDRGVRSPLHF
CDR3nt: TGCGCCAGCAGCCAAGACAGGGGGGTAAGATCACCCCTCCACTTT

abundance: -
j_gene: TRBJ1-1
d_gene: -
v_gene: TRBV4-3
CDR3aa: CASSGGGWGEAFF
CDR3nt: TGCGCCAGCAGTGGGGGGGGTTGGGGGGAAGCTTTCTTT

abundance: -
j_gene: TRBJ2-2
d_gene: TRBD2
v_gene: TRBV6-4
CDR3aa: CASSAGAGPHGELFF
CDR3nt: TGTGCCAGCAGTGCGGGAGCGGGGCCTCACGGGGAGCTGTTTTTT

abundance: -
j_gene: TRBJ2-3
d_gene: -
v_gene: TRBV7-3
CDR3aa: CASSPGTLLGADTQYF
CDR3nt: TGTGCCAGCAGCCCCGGGACTCTTCTGGGGGCAGATACGCAGTATTTT

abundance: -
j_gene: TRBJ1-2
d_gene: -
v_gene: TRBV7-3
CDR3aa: CASSPLHTSNYGYTF
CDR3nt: TGTGCCAGCAGCCCCCTTCACACCTCTAACTATGGCTACACCTTC

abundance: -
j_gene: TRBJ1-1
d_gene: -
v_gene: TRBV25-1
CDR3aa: CASSSEGLVNTEAFF
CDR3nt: TGTGCCAGCAGCTCGGAGGGGTTAGTGAACACTGAAGCTTTCTTT

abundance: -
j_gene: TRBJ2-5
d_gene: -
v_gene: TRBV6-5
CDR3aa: CASSPSGLPETQYF
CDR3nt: TGTGCCAGCAGCCCAAGCGGGCTTCCAGAGACCCAGTACTTC